Below, 20 T cell receptor beta chains from the same sample are listed, as sequenced in a study of siplizumab effects on memory and regulatory T cells (dated by TCRdb to 2018 to 2020). Libraries were made using the immunoSEQ multiplex PCR assay. This is the immuneACCESS table as TCRdb keeps it, with only in-frame sequences that have V and J called. A part of the clones is gone; compared with another copy, unresolved V genes explain less than half, and the rest is unexplained. In this sample the table shows 90,000 to 120,000 clones, 94% of which occur a single time. The ten most abundant clones make up roughly 0.6% of the sample. The source material was Tregs sorted from blood. Receptor source: a human donor in good health.

The chain couples TRBV19 to TRBJ2-7, with 8 bases lining up with TRBD1. CDR3 length equals 14 residues. Germline values: CDR1 LNHDA, CDR2 SQIVND (reference sequence). Germline trimming cut 5 bases from V and 2 bases from J; bases unmatched to any gene: 5. The CDR3 DNA reads TGTGCCAGTAGTGGCTACAGGGGGACCTACGAGCAGTACTTC. Protein product: CASSGYRGTYEQYF.

V is TRBV30 and J is TRBJ2-4; D is possibly TRBD1 (5 bases). V lost 4 bases to trimming and J lost 6 bases, with 10 bases between them. CDR1 GTSNPN and CDR2 SVGIG come from the germline V gene (reference sequence). The CDR3 runs 12 residues. Here the CDR3 DNA reads TGTGCCTGGAACCCAGACAGAAACATTCAGTACTTC. It encodes CAWNPDRNIQYF.

This clone appeared once. V is TRBV27 and J is TRBJ2-6; TRBD1 agrees at 9 bases. Germline assignment: CDR1 MNHEY and CDR2 SMNVEV (reference sequence). The CDR3 loop spans 17 amino acids. Losses at the gene ends were 5 bases for V and 2 bases for J; bases not matched to a gene: 7. The CDR3 nucleotides read TGTGCCAGCAGTCGGCCGGGACAGGGAACTGGGGCCAACGTCCTGACTTTC. Translating it yields CASSRPGQGTGANVLTF.

The chain has TRBV7-8 and TRBJ2-7, with D hard to call. Germline CDR1 is SGHVS and CDR2 is FQNEAQ. The CDR3 spans 13 residues. The V end was cut by 4 bases, the J end by 2 bases, with 9 bases between. CDR3 sequence reads: CASSSPPTYEQYF. The CDR3 coding sequence is TGTGCCAGCAGCTCCCCCCCTACCTACGAGCAGTACTTC.

This sequence joins TRBV6-1 and TRBJ2-7; 9 positions agree with TRBD1. The germline V gene has CDR1 MNHNS and CDR2 SASEGT. The junction had 6 bases not matched to a gene; V was cut back by 6 bases and J by 3 bases. The CDR3 consists of 14 residues. CDR3 sequence (DNA): TGTGCCAGCAGGCGAGACAGGGGGTACTACGAGCAGTACTTC. Amino acid sequence: CASRRDRGYYEQYF.

V and J are TRBV28 and TRBJ1-3; D not resolved. The CDR3 length is 15 residues. Germline V gene lookup returns CDR1 MDHEN and CDR2 SYDVKM. Deletions cut 5 bases from V and 0 bases from J, with 11 bases between. Here the CDR3 reads CASSLPVSSGNTIYF. CDR3 DNA sequence: TGTGCCAGCAGTCTCCCTGTCTCCTCTGGAAACACCATATATTTT.

This clone was picked up a small number of times. The genes are TRBV29-1 and TRBJ2-4; 7 bases are a match to TRBD1. The CDR3 is 14 residues long. The V segment lost 6 bases and the J segment 2 bases; nucleotides outside the gene matches: 7. Germline loops: CDR1 SQVTM, CDR2 ANQGSEA. CDR3 nucleotides: TGCAGCGTCGGAAACAGGGGTTCCAAAAACATTCAGTACTTC. This encodes CSVGNRGSKNIQYF.

CDR3 bases: TGTGCCAGCAGCTTGTTAAATCAGCCCCAGCATTTT. Encoded protein: CASSLLNQPQHF. The gene calls are TRBV5-8 and TRBJ1-5; D unresolved. The germline V gene has CDR1 SGHTS and CDR2 YDEGEE. This CDR3 is 12 amino acids long. V lost 1 base and J 4 bases, leaving 3 bases between the germline ends.

The chain is built from TRBV9 and TRBJ2-1; D gene unclear. V was cut by 0 bases and J by 0 bases, with 7 bases left in between. From germline, CDR1 is SGDLS and CDR2 YYNGEE. The CDR3 loop spans 15 amino acids. CDR3 DNA sequence: TGTGCCAGCAGCGTAGGCATATTCTCCTACAATGAGCAGTTCTTC. Its translation is CASSVGIFSYNEQFF.

The gene calls are TRBV6-5 and TRBJ2-7; D possibly corresponds to TRBD2 (5 bases). Trimming removed 8 bases at V and 3 bases at J, with 11 bases between. Germline loops: CDR1 MNHEY, CDR2 SVGAGI. The CDR3 spans 12 residues. CDR3 DNA sequence: TGTGCCAGCGGCGGACTGAACTACGAGCAGTACTTC. Protein product: CASGGLNYEQYF.

The gene calls are TRBV30 and TRBJ1-3, with no clear D. Trimming took off 2 bases at V and 4 bases at J, with 9 bases between the two ends. Germline assignment: CDR1 GTSNPN and CDR2 SVGIG (reference sequence). The CDR3 spans 13 residues. CDR3 nucleotides: TGTGCCTGGAGTTGGGGATCGGGAAACACCATATATTTT. It codes for CAWSWGSGNTIYF.

The DNA for the CDR3 is TGTGCCAGCAGCGCCCGACGCGCAACTAATGAAAAACTGTTTTTT. This sequence encodes CASSARRATNEKLFF. V is TRBV11-1 and J is TRBJ1-4; D gene uncertain. With 5 bases removed from V and 0 bases from J, the gap between germline ends came to 10 bases. This CDR3 region has 15 residues. In germline, CDR1 is SGHAT, CDR2 FQDESV (reference sequence).

This chain connects TRBV5-1 to TRBJ1-1; D is possibly TRBD1 (5 bases). Per the germline V gene, CDR1 is SGHRS and CDR2 is YFSETQ. Between the trimmed V and J ends, which lost 2 bases and 7 bases, there was a span of 9 bases. The CDR3 runs to 12 residues. CDR3 bases: TGCGCCAGCAGCTTTTTGGGGGTTGAAGCTTTCTTT. It is translated as CASSFLGVEAFF.

This clone was observed a single time. The chain recombines TRBV30 with TRBJ2-1; a possible D gene is TRBD1 (6 bases). The V gene's germline CDR1 is GTSNPN and CDR2 SVGIG (reference sequence). Trimming took off 3 bases at V and 5 bases at J, with 11 bases between the two ends. The CDR3 extends over 13 amino acids. The CDR3 DNA is TGTGCCTGGAGGCCAGGGGCTAACAATGAGCAGTTCTTC. Its protein product is CAWRPGANNEQFF.

The chain carries TRBV19 and TRBJ1-5, with a weak D call TRBD1 (6 bases). The CDR3 totals 11 residues. V was pared by 3 bases and J by 12 bases, with 9 bases between. Germline assignment: CDR1 LNHDA and CDR2 SQIVND (reference sequence). DNA for the CDR3: TGTGCCAGTAGTATTGGGGACAACCAGCATTTT. It codes for CASSIGDNQHF.

This clone has a single count. The chain is built from TRBV5-1 and TRBJ2-1; D remains ambiguous. The germline V and J ends were trimmed by 2 bases and 5 bases, with 11 bases remaining between them. This CDR3 spans 14 amino acids. Germline CDR1 reads SGHRS; CDR2 reads YFSETQ. The CDR3 protein is CASSLSPTNNEQFF. In nucleotides, the CDR3 is TGCGCCAGCAGCTTATCCCCGACCAACAATGAGCAGTTCTTC.

The rearrangement joins TRBV19 to TRBJ1-2; possible D gene TRBD1, 5 bases. The germline V gene has CDR1 LNHDA and CDR2 SQIVND (reference sequence). V shed 4 bases and J shed 4 bases, with 13 bases lying between them. There are 14 residues in the CDR3. CDR3 region: CASSTTGTFYGYTF. CDR3 DNA sequence: TGTGCCAGTAGTACGACCGGGACTTTCTATGGCTACACCTTC.

This chain uses TRBV6-6 with TRBJ1-5; D not resolved. Germline CDR1 is MNHNY and CDR2 is SVGAGI (reference sequence). The V end was cut by 0 bases, the J end by 7 bases, with 10 bases between. The CDR3 runs 14 residues. The CDR3 region is CASSYSGEGQPQHF. The CDR3 DNA reads as TGTGCCAGCAGTTACTCTGGGGAGGGACAGCCCCAGCATTTT.

The rearrangement links TRBV5-1 to TRBJ2-1; D could derive from TRBD1 or TRBD2 (5 bases each). This CDR3 has 16 amino acids. The V gene's germline CDR1 is SGHRS and CDR2 YFSETQ. Trimming stripped 5 bases from V and 9 bases from J, with 24 bases between. CDR3 in amino acids: CASSSPAGTLVGEQFF. CDR3 DNA sequence: TGCGCCAGCAGTTCTCCGGCAGGGACCCTAGTTGGTGAGCAGTTCTTC.

The chain is built from TRBV18 and TRBJ2-1; 9 bases align to TRBD2. The CDR3 extends over 13 amino acids. Germline-derived CDR1 and CDR2 are KGHSH and LQKENI. J lost 8 bases, V lost 4 bases, and 3 bases had no gene match. This chain's CDR3 is CASSRGLAYEQFF. DNA of the CDR3: TGTGCCAGCTCACGGGGACTAGCCTATGAGCAGTTCTTC.